This T cell receptor (beta chain) was found in a study of control samples from healthy donors and cancer patients. This CDR3 spans 13 amino acids. The ends were cut back, 8 bases at V and 3 bases at J, with 14 bases in the middle. Germline CDR1 is SNHLY and CDR2 is FYNNEI. This clone was recorded once. TCRdb's table, derived via immunoSEQ multiplex PCR, lists solely in-frame clones and lacks some. Found here are about 45,000 clones, around 90% of them singletons; the top ten hold roughly 20%. The J gene is TRBJ2-7, the V gene TRBV2, with D perhaps assigned TRBD1 or TRBD2 (5 bases each). Sequencing was done on a sample of PBMCs. The TCR comes from a woman aged 40 to 55 with head and neck cancer. CDR3 sequence: CASQVGRVYEQYF. CDR3 coding DNA: TGTGCCAGCCAAGTGGGGCGGGTCTACGAGCAGTACTTC.